The entry below describes one TCR beta chain. Its antigen remains unidentified. TCRdb's copy holds only in-frame clones and misses some; the assay was immunoSEQ multiplex PCR. The table shows approximately 170,000 clones, with 85% to 95% occurring only once. This record belongs to a study of T cell responses to AZD1222 COVID-19 vaccine. The study's findings and limits: Elevations in Spike-specific TCR breadth and depth followed administration of two AZD1222 doses. Most donors were white British and more were female, and clonal diversity was possibly underestimated.

Sequencing used peripheral blood, obtained on day 0 of AZD1222 vaccination. This clonotype was obtained from an adult in good health.

The CDR3 region is CASTRDSTDTQYF. The CDR3 region has the DNA TGTGCCAGCACCCGGGACAGCACAGATACGCAGTATTTT. The gene calls are TRBV12-3 or TRBV12-4 and TRBJ2-3, with D possibly called TRBD1 or TRBD2 (5 bases each). This CDR3 contains 13 residues. The ends were cut back, 7 bases at V and 0 bases at J, with 8 bases in the middle.